What follows are 19 T cell receptor beta chains derived from one specimen sequenced in a study of tumor-infiltrating lymphocytes in primary liver carcinoma. The input was 450 to 500 ng total RNA; TCR beta cDNA was made from it with a constant-region primer. For TCR beta, libraries were produced by three nested multiplex PCR rounds using slightly modified ARM-PCR. Each of the first two PCR rounds ran approximately 10 cycles with TRBV1-TRBV30 forward and C-beta reverse primers. TCRdb processed the multiplex PCR reads anew with MiXCR; each CDR3 protein has one entry. The sample shows 120,000 or so distinct CDR3 sequences, about 68% of them seen only once. From unsorted bulk tissue weighing roughly 18-31 mg, DNA and RNA were co-extracted. Input material: liver tumor tissue from sampling region 1. Subset given: tumor region T1, superior pole. These receptors originate from a woman aged 55-69 years with primary liver carcinoma and hepatitis B virus infection.

On this clonotype itself: A much larger clone differs by one base, so this may be a read error. This likely comes from a read error, as the CDR3 has no conserved phenylalanine or tryptophan at its end. V gene TRBV6-2 or TRBV6-3 combines with J gene TRBJ1-5, with D unresolved. V was clipped by 3 bases and J by 2 bases, with 5 bases between them. The germline gives CDR1 MNHEY, CDR2 SVGEGT. This CDR3 has 13 residues. CDR3 nucleotides: TGTGCCAGCAGTTATAAGGGCAATCAGCCCCAGCATCTT. The encoded protein is CASSYKGNQPQHL.

This clonotype was detected ten times or more. V gene TRBV6-1 combines with J gene TRBJ1-6; 7 bases are a match to TRBD1. CDR1 and CDR2 (germline): MNHNS, SASEGT. This CDR3 is 14 amino acids long. V was clipped by 6 bases and J by 10 bases; unmatched bases: 9. The CDR3 reads CASSPTGEGSPLHF. CDR3 in DNA: TGTGCCAGCAGCCCAACAGGGGAAGGATCACCCCTCCACTTT.

This clonotype is a singleton in its sample. This may be a read error: a much more frequent sequence differs by one nucleotide. The chain couples TRBV12-3 or TRBV12-4 to TRBJ2-7; TRBD2 aligns across 9 bases. With V trimmed by 6 bases and J by 7 bases, 7 bases remained unmatched. CDR3 length: 13 amino acids. In DNA form, the CDR3 reads TGTGCCAGCAGGACTAGCGGCTACAATGAGCAGTACTTC. This gives the protein CASRTSGYNEQYF.

Notes on this clonotype: A much larger clone lies one base from this, so it may be a read error. The chain links TRBV10-3 to TRBJ1-2; possible D gene TRBD1, 5 bases. Germline CDR1 is ENHRY and CDR2 is SYGVKD. With 6 bases removed from V and 4 bases from J, the gap between germline ends came to 9 bases. The CDR3 is 12 residues long. The CDR3 reads CAIRGDPYGYTF. The CDR3 bases are TGTGCCATCAGGGGGGATCCCTATGGCTACACCTTC.

About this clonotype: Possible read error: a much larger clone is one base away. V is TRBV6-5 and J is TRBJ2-7, with 8 nucleotides matching TRBD2. Per germline, CDR1 MNHEY and CDR2 SVGAGI. The V segment lost 11 bases and the J segment 4 bases; nucleotides outside the gene matches: 7. The CDR3 is made up of 12 amino acids. The chain's CDR3 is CAPREEPYEQYF. DNA for the CDR3: TGTGCCCCGCGGGAGGAACCTTACGAGCAGTACTTC.

Only a few counts were recorded for this clonotype. The V gene is TRBV25-1, the J gene TRBJ2-3; no clear D gene. Germline values: CDR1 MGHDK, CDR2 SYGVNS. V was trimmed by 4 bases and J by 6 bases, leaving 11 bases between them. This CDR3 is 13 amino acids long. In DNA, the CDR3 is TGTGCCAGCAGTGGACGGATTGGGGATACGCAGTATTTT. This gives the protein CASSGRIGDTQYF.

This clonotype was recorded many times. The J gene is TRBJ2-7, the V gene TRBV29-1; D not certain. The ends were cut back, 2 bases at V and 6 bases at J, with 11 bases in the middle. The CDR3 extends over 12 amino acids. CDR1 is SQVTM and CDR2 is ANQGSEA in the germline V gene. The CDR3 is CSVEQVPGEQYF. DNA for the CDR3: TGCAGCGTTGAACAGGTTCCGGGCGAGCAGTACTTC.

Regarding this clonotype: This may be a read error, as it is one base from a much larger clone. This CDR3 is missing its conserved last phenylalanine or tryptophan, likely due to a read error. The V call is TRBV20-1, the J call TRBJ1-2; perhaps TRBD1 as D (5 bases). CDR1 is DFQATT and CDR2 is SNEGSKA in the germline V gene (reference sequence). This CDR3 spans 13 amino acids. Between the trimmed V and J ends, which lost 3 bases and 1 base, there was a span of 9 bases. The CDR3 sequence: CSARGPSNYGYTL. The DNA for the CDR3 is TGCAGTGCTAGGGGGCCGAGTAACTATGGCTACACCCTC.

This clonotype has a single count. One junction end does not reproduce the germline sequence, and a read error may be involved. This chain joins TRBV28 and TRBJ1-3, with unresolved D. The CDR3 contains 15 residues. Germline CDR1 is MDHEN and CDR2 is SYDVKM. This chain's CDR3 is CASRPGPGSGNTLYF. CDR3 DNA: TGTGCCAGCAGACCCGGGCCTGGGTCTGGAAACACCTTATATTTT.

Note on this clonotype: The junction departs from the called germline gene at one end, perhaps through a read error. The J gene is TRBJ2-2, the V gene TRBV10-3; 13 bases align to TRBD2. CDR1 ENHRY and CDR2 SYGVKD come from the germline V gene. The CDR3 is 16 amino acids. The CDR3 coding sequence is TGTACCATCAGCTGGACTAGCGGGAGAGACACCGGGGAGCTGTTTTTT. The encoded protein is CTISWTSGRDTGELFF.

As regards this clonotype: A much more abundant neighbour one base away suggests this may be a read error. The chain carries TRBV5-1 and TRBJ2-1, with D unclear. The germline V gene encodes CDR1 SGHRS and CDR2 YFSETQ. The CDR3 consists of 14 residues. V was cut by 1 base and J by 5 bases, with 10 bases left in between. CDR3 residues: CASSLNSPDNEQFF. DNA of the CDR3: TGCGCCAGCAGCTTGAATAGCCCCGACAATGAGCAGTTCTTC.

With regard to this clonotype: This could be a read error, since a much larger clone is one nucleotide away. The rearrangement uses TRBV6-2 or TRBV6-3 and TRBJ1-2; a weak D match, TRBD1 (5 bases). The CDR3 spans 12 residues. Deletions cut 5 bases from V and 4 bases from J, with 8 bases between. Germline assignment: CDR1 MNHEY and CDR2 SVGEGT. The CDR3 region has the DNA TGTGCCAGCAGTCACCAGGGCTATGGCTACACCTTC. The encoded protein is CASSHQGYGYTF.

A word on this clonotype: An end of the junction differs from the germline gene, which may be a read error. The chain is built from TRBV30 and TRBJ2-1, with D perhaps matching TRBD2 (6 bases). Germline lookup yields CDR1 GTSNPN and CDR2 SVGIG (reference sequence). CDR3 length: 21 amino acids. The CDR3 is CAWSVVEGDKRARSPYNEKFF. CDR3 nucleotide sequence: TGTGCCTGGAGTGTGGTTGAGGGAGACAAGCGGGCACGGAGCCCCTACAATGAGAAGTTCTTC.

The CDR3 sequence is CASCSGGLSNQPQHF. The CDR3 DNA sequence: TGCGCCAGCTGCTCCGGGGGTCTTAGCAATCAGCCCCAGCATTTT. The chain uses TRBV5-1 and TRBJ1-5; weak D call: TRBD1 (5 bases). This CDR3 is built from 15 residues. Trimming took off 7 bases at V and 0 bases at J, with 14 bases between the two ends. Looked up from germline, CDR1 is SGHRS and CDR2 is YFSETQ.

This clonotype was recorded many times. V is TRBV6-5 and J is TRBJ1-2; the D is unclear. V gave up 1 base and J gave up 0 bases, with 3 bases separating them. In germline, CDR1 is MNHEY, CDR2 SVGAGI. The CDR3 is 13 residues long. CDR3 in amino acids: CASSYFPNYGYTF. The CDR3 nucleotides are TGTGCCAGCAGTTACTTCCCTAACTATGGCTACACCTTC.

A note on this clonotype: A much larger clone is a single base away; this may be a read error. The chain couples TRBV10-3 to TRBJ1-2, with a weak D call TRBD1 (6 bases). The CDR3 has 14 amino acids. Germline CDR1 ENHRY, CDR2 SYGVKD. CDR3 sequence: CAISESWGADGYIF. The CDR3 nucleotides are TGTGCCATCAGTGAGTCGTGGGGGGCGGATGGCTACATCTTC.

Notes on this clonotype: One end of the junction does not line up with germline, which may come from a read error. The chain couples TRBV11-2 to TRBJ2-1, with TRBD2 matching 7 bases. Germline V gives CDR1 SGHAT, CDR2 FQNNGV. This CDR3 has 14 amino acids. CDR3 nucleotide sequence: TGTGCCAGAAGCCTGGGACTATCCTACAATGGGCAGTTCTTC. Residues: CARSLGLSYNGQFF. Variable domain in full (rest from reference TRBV11-2 and TRBJ2-1): EAGVAQSPRYKIIEKRQSVAFWCNPISGHATLYWYQQILGQGPKLLIQFQNNGVVDDSQLPKDRFSAERLKGVDSTLKIQPAKLEDSAVYLCARSLGLSYNGQFFGPGTRLTVL.

In its sample, this clonotype was seen a few times. This chain connects TRBV2 to TRBJ2-3; possible D gene TRBD2, 5 bases. This CDR3 contains 15 residues. CDR1 is SNHLY and CDR2 is FYNNEI in the germline V gene. Trimming removed 5 bases from V and 3 bases from J, with 15 bases in between. CDR3 loop: CASSRRVRTTDTQYF. CDR3 DNA: TGTGCCAGCAGTCGGCGGGTCCGGACTACAGATACGCAGTATTTT.

The J gene is TRBJ2-5, the V gene TRBV29-1; D possibly corresponds to TRBD2 (6 bases). CDR1 and CDR2 (germline): SQVTM, ANQGSEA. The CDR3 runs to 12 residues. The V and J ends lost 4 bases and 4 bases respectively, with 10 bases between them. The CDR3 nucleotides read TGCAGCGTTGGTGGAGGGTCAGAGACCCAGTACTTC. Its protein product is CSVGGGSETQYF.